The present T cell receptor beta chain was sequenced within a study of graft-versus-host responses after intestinal transplantation. Study overall: Every transplant recipient was induced with anti-thymocyte globulin, then maintained on tacrolimus and steroids for about 3 years. Findings and limits, study-wide: Association was observed between peak circulating GvH clone levels and early post-transplant HvG declines. Marrow from the recipient contained GvH clones, some of which had appeared first in ileum or blood. Individuals carrying graft-donor T cell macrochimerism showed high graft-versus-host to host-versus-graft clonal ratios in allografts.

The CDR3 has 14 amino acids. V was clipped by 3 bases and J by 2 bases; unmatched bases: 3. Germline V gene data show CDR1 as KGHSH and CDR2 as LQKENI. Comment on this clone: The antigen is undetermined.

TCRdb's table, derived via immunoSEQ multiplex PCR, lists solely in-frame clones and lacks some. The table lists approximately 130,000 clones, 90% to 95% of them singletons. The sequenced sample was unstimulated CD4+ T cells sorted from spleen or lymph node cells, obtained before intestinal transplant. This clonotype was obtained from a human donor who received an intestinal transplant. The chain has TRBV18 and TRBJ2-7; 8 nucleotides match TRBD2. The CDR3 sequence: CASSPTSGAYEQYF. DNA for the CDR3: TGTGCCAGCTCACCCACTAGCGGAGCCTACGAGCAGTACTTC.